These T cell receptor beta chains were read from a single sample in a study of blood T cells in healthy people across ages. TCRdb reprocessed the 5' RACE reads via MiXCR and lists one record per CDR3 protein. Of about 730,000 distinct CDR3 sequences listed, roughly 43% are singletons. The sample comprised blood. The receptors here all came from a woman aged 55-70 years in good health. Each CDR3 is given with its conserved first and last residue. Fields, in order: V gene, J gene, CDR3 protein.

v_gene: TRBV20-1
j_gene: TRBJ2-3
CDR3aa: CSASIVAGQGWGDTQYF

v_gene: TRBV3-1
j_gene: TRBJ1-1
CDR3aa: CASSQEWGEAFF

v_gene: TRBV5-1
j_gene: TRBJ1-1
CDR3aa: CASSFWGSGDTEAFF

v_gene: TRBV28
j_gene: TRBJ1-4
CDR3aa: CASSLLGWTNEKLFF

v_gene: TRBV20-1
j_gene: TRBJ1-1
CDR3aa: CSARDLATEAFF

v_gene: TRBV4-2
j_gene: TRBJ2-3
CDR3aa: CASSQDRASGADTQYF

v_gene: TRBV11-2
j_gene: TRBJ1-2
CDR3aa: CASSSSCGYTF

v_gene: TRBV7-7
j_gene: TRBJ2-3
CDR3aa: CASSPVPLSYTDTQYF

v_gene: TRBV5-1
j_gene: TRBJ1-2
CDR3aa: CASSAAGPHYGYTF

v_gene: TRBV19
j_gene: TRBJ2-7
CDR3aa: CASSRSGRFYEQYF

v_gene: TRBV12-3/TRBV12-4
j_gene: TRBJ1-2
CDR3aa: CASSHLGVPAANYGYTF

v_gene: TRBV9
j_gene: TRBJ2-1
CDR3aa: CASSVEPSTSGINEQFF

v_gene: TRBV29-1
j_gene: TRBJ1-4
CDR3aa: CSVGPDATNEKLFF

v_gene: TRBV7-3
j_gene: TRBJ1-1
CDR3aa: CASSDWTGAGTEAFF

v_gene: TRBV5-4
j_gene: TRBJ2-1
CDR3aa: CASSWTGGEQFF

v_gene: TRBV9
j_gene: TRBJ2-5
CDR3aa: CASSVLAGGANEQYF

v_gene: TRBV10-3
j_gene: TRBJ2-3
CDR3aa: CAISEGQTETDTQYF

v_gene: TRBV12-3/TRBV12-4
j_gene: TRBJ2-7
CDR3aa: CACSFQLRVLASYEQYF

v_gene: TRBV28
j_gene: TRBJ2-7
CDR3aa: CASSSPGKISPYEQYF

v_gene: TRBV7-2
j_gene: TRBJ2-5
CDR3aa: CASSDSRWNEQYF

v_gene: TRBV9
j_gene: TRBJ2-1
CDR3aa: CASSTGTSGSTEQFF

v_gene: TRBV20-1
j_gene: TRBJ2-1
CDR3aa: CSASPGTSEYNEQFF

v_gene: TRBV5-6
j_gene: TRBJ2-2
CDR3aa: CASSFGAGSGELFF

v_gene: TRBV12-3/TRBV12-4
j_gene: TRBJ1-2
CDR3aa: CASSSSPGQGYYGYTF

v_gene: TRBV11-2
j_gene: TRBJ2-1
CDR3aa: CASSLGGLAGFHNEQFF

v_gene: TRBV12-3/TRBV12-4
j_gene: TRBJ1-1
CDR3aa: CASSLGDRGAEAFF

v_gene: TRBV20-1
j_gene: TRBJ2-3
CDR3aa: CSARESSGSTDTQYF

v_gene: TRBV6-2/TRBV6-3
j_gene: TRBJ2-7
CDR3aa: CASSFLIVRALFDEQYF

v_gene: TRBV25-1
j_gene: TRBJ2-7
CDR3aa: CASSESRELSGEQYF

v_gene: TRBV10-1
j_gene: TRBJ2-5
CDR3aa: CASSESETYNEQYF

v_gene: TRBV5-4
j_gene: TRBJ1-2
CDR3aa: CASSMTGNGYTF

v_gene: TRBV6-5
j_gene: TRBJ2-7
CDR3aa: CASSYQPGYEQYF

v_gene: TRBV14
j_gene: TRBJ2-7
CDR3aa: CASSQGLAVSYEQYF

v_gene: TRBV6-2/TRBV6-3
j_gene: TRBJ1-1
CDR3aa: CASKNGENTEAFF

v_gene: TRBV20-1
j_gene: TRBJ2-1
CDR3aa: CSARTGQSRITYNEQFF

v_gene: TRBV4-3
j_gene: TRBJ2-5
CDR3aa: CASSQDRTPQETQYF

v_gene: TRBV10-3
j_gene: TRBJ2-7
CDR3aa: CAINPGLAGGREQYF

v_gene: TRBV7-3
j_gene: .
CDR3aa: CASSLIGTGDNEQYF

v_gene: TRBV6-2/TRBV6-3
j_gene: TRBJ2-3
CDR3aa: CASSYSTAGGFTDTQYF

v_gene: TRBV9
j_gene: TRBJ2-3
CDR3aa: CASSVDPSTDTQYF

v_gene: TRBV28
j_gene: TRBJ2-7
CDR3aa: CADGRQGIHEQYF

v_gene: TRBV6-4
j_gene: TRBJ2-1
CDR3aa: CASSGDPGQGISPRNEQFF

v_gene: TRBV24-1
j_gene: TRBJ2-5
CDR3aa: CATSPGWRGQETQYF

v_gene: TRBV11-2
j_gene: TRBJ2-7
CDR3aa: CASSLPDREYEQYF

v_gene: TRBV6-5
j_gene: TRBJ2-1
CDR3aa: CASSRGLTHYNEQFF

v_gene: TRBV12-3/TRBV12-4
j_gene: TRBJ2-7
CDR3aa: CASSRAESSYEQYF

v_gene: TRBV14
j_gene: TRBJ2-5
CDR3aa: CASSRDRRGTQYF

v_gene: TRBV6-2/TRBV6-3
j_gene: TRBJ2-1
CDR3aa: CAGRLAGGPWNEQFF